This TCR beta chain appears in the sequencing data of a study of cytomegalovirus exposure and HLA in healthy donors. Broader study findings: TRBV6-2, TRBV6-3 and some other V segments were unresolvable in 87-base-pair reads.

CDR1 and CDR2 from the germline V gene are SGHAT and FQNNGV. The V segment lost 6 bases and the J segment 5 bases; nucleotides outside the gene matches: 9. This CDR3 is built from 15 residues. As concerns this clone: Antigen unknown.

This PCR relied on a set of 60 Vbeta primers and 13 Jbeta primers. The method was immunoSEQ multiplex PCR; TCRdb's version includes in-frame clones alone and lacks a portion of them. The sample lists 200,000 to 250,000 clones; 65% to 90% were seen once. Input material: PBMCs. The gene calls are TRBV11-2 and TRBJ2-1, with 8 nucleotides matching TRBD2. The TCR comes from a girl aged 5-17 years in good health and CMV-seronegative. The chain's CDR3 is CASRSAQREHNEQFF. In DNA form, the CDR3 reads TGTGCCAGCAGATCAGCCCAGCGGGAGCACAATGAGCAGTTCTTC.